This is a list of T cell receptor beta chains from one sample in a study of blood T cells in healthy people across ages. TCRdb reanalysed the 5' RACE reads using MiXCR and keeps one entry per CDR3 protein. The sample includes about 1.4 million distinct CDR3 sequences, 59% of them seen just once. Specimen: blood. Source of these receptors: a young man in good health. The CDR3 runs from the conserved cysteine through the conserved F or W. A D gene is named only where the DNA matches it firmly. Clone size, where shown, is once, few, many, or a class for clones that have expanded.

d_call,clone_size,j_call,v_call,cdr3_aa,cdr3_nt
-,many,TRBJ2-3,TRBV5-1,CASSLGGPATDTQYF,TGCGCCAGCAGCTTGGGAGGGCCCGCCACAGATACGCAGTATTTT
-,-,TRBJ1-2,TRBV7-9,CASSLSPRANYGYTF,TGTGCCAGCAGCTTAAGCCCTCGGGCTAACTATGGCTACACCTTC
TRBD1,-,TRBJ2-1,TRBV20-1,CSVPGQGSSSYNEQFF,TGCAGTGTCCCGGGACAGGGAAGTAGCTCCTACAATGAGCAGTTCTTC
-,-,TRBJ1-1,TRBV20-1,CSAPRQSMNTEAFF,TGCAGTGCCCCTCGCCAGAGTATGAACACTGAAGCTTTCTTT
TRBD1,-,TRBJ1-2,TRBV20-1,CSAPPGQGRRNYGYTF,TGCAGTGCTCCTCCGGGACAGGGTCGCAGAAACTATGGCTACACCTTC
TRBD2,-,TRBJ2-5,TRBV7-2,CASSPWTSGNNEQYF,TGTGCCAGCAGCCCCTGGACTAGCGGAAACAATGAGCAGTACTTC
TRBD2,-,TRBJ2-7,TRBV11-1,CASSLALTGGAEQYF,TGTGCCAGCAGCTTAGCGCTGACGGGAGGCGCCGAGCAGTACTTC
-,-,TRBJ2-5,TRBV5-4,CASSWEPGIQETQYF,TGTGCCAGCAGCTGGGAGCCGGGAATCCAAGAGACCCAGTACTTC
-,few,TRBJ2-7,TRBV7-9,CASSTTQGLRAYEQYF,TGTGCCAGCAGCACGACGCAGGGGTTGCGAGCCTACGAGCAGTACTTC
TRBD2,-,TRBJ2-6,TRBV12-3/TRBV12-4,CASSLRLAGGPLSGANVLTF,TGTGCCAGCAGTTTGCGGCTAGCGGGGGGACCCCTCTCGGGGGCCAACGTCCTGACTTTC
-,-,TRBJ2-5,TRBV27,CASSLIGEGTQYF,TGTGCCAGCAGTCTCATAGGAGAAGGGACCCAGTACTTC
-,-,TRBJ2-3,TRBV12-3/TRBV12-4,CASSAGATDTQYF,TGTGCCAGCAGTGCCGGGGCAACAGATACGCAGTATTTT
TRBD1,-,TRBJ2-7,TRBV18,CASSPTGQGEASQYF,TGTGCCAGCTCACCAACGGGACAGGGGGAGGCGTCCCAGTACTTC
-,-,TRBJ2-6,TRBV6-1,CAIAPGANVLTF,TGTGCCATAGCGCCTGGGGCCAACGTCCTGACTTTC
-,once,TRBJ1-2,TRBV7-8,CASSLERGPIYGYTF,TGTGCCAGCAGCTTGGAAAGAGGGCCGATTTATGGCTACACCTTC
-,-,TRBJ2-5,TRBV29-1,CSVGDQGQETQYF,TGCAGCGTAGGGGACCAGGGGCAGGAGACCCAGTACTTC
TRBD2,-,TRBJ2-7,TRBV29-1,CSVELASGGYEQYF,TGCAGCGTTGAGCTGGCTAGCGGGGGCTACGAGCAGTACTTC
-,-,TRBJ1-2,TRBV15,CATSRDHASLNYGYTF,TGTGCCACCAGCAGAGATCACGCTAGCCTTAACTATGGCTACACCTTC
-,-,TRBJ1-4,TRBV20-1,CSAQEGWGRMNEKLFF,TGCAGTGCTCAAGAGGGTTGGGGACGGATGAATGAAAAACTGTTTTTT
TRBD2,-,TRBJ2-1,TRBV6-6,CASSYRTSGSNEQFF,TGTGCCAGCAGTTATAGGACTAGCGGGAGCAATGAGCAGTTCTTC
TRBD1,-,TRBJ1-1,TRBV7-9,CASSLAGQGARIGTEAFF,TGTGCCAGCAGCTTAGCAGGACAGGGGGCCCGTATCGGGACTGAAGCTTTCTTT
-,once,TRBJ2-3,TRBV6-5,CASSPGVADTQYF,TGTGCCAGCAGCCCCGGGGTGGCAGATACGCAGTATTTT
TRBD2,few,TRBJ2-3,TRBV20-1,CSATIPGLAGDTQYF,TGCAGTGCTACCATACCGGGACTAGCTGGAGATACGCAGTATTTT
-,-,TRBJ2-2,TRBV2,CASSFDRPGELFF,TGTGCCAGCAGCTTTGACAGGCCCGGGGAGCTGTTTTTT
TRBD1,-,TRBJ2-3,TRBV3-1,CASSQGDRGSTDTQYF,TGTGCCAGCAGCCAAGGGGACAGGGGAAGCACAGATACGCAGTATTTT
TRBD2,many,TRBJ2-1,TRBV5-1,CASSSGLAGYNEQFF,TGTGCCAGCAGCTCGGGACTAGCGGGGTACAATGAGCAGTTCTTC
-,-,TRBJ1-1,TRBV7-2,CASSMGAAGDTEAFF,TGTGCCAGCAGCATGGGGGCGGCAGGGGACACTGAAGCTTTCTTT
TRBD2,-,TRBJ2-3,TRBV5-1,CASSLGPSGGEADTQYF,TGCGCCAGCAGCTTGGGCCCTAGCGGGGGGGAGGCAGATACGCAGTATTTT
-,-,TRBJ2-4,TRBV5-1,CASSLVSATEAKNIQYF,TGCGCCAGCAGCTTGGTCTCGGCGACAGAGGCCAAAAACATTCAGTACTTC
TRBD2,-,TRBJ2-5,TRBV4-3,CASSQDRPAPGLAGAQETQYF,TGCGCCAGCAGCCAAGATCGCCCAGCCCCGGGACTAGCGGGGGCGCAAGAGACCCAGTACTTC
TRBD1,-,TRBJ1-2,TRBV4-1,CASSQGMGQLHYGYTF,TGCGCCAGCAGCCAAGGTATGGGACAGCTTCACTATGGCTACACCTTC
TRBD1,-,TRBJ1-5,TRBV27,CASRMGQGALNQPQHF,TGTGCCAGCAGGATGGGACAGGGGGCTTTAAATCAGCCCCAGCATTTT
TRBD1,few,TRBJ1-2,TRBV24-1,CATSDAADRVEGYTF,TGTGCCACCAGTGACGCGGCCGACAGGGTTGAGGGCTACACCTTC
-,-,TRBJ2-5,TRBV29-1,CSVCTGLETQYF,TGCAGCGTCTGTACTGGGCTGGAGACCCAGTACTTC
-,-,TRBJ2-7,TRBV27,CASSLSTGSQYEQYF,TGTGCCAGCAGTTTATCGACGGGGTCACAATACGAGCAGTACTTC
-,-,TRBJ1-1,TRBV20-1,CSARENTEAFF,TGCAGTGCTAGGGAGAACACTGAAGCTTTCTTT
-,-,TRBJ2-3,TRBV27,CASSTKRGSSTDTQYF,TGTGCCAGCAGTACTAAACGGGGGTCAAGCACAGATACGCAGTATTTT
TRBD1,-,TRBJ2-1,TRBV27,CASRPGQGLGEQFF,TGTGCCAGCAGACCGGGACAGGGGTTGGGTGAGCAGTTCTTC
-,few,TRBJ2-1,TRBV6-6,CASSYGREVKNEQFF,TGTGCCAGCAGTTACGGCAGGGAAGTAAAAAATGAGCAGTTCTTC
-,-,TRBJ2-7,TRBV4-1,CASSQRDSEYEQYF,TGCGCCAGCAGCCAGCGGGACTCCGAATACGAGCAGTACTTC
TRBD2,-,TRBJ2-7,TRBV5-1,CASSSDSGRPSFSEQYF,TGCGCCAGCAGCTCCGATAGCGGGAGACCTTCTTTTTCCGAGCAGTACTTC
-,few,TRBJ2-4,TRBV7-2,CASSLDNIQYF,TGTGCCAGCAGCTTGGATAACATTCAGTACTTC
-,-,TRBJ1-1,TRBV6-5,CASSPSDSFATEAFF,TGTGCCAGCAGCCCATCGGACTCTTTCGCTACTGAAGCTTTCTTT
-,few,TRBJ2-1,TRBV29-1,CSVRHGSYNEQFF,TGCAGCGTCCGACATGGCAGTTACAATGAGCAGTTCTTC
-,-,TRBJ2-7,TRBV20-1,CSAGAGSNWYKQYF,TGCAGTGCTGGGGCGGGGTCTAATTGGTACAAGCAGTACTTC
-,few,TRBJ2-1,TRBV27,CASSFGVPYNEQFF,TGTGCCAGCAGTTTCGGGGTCCCCTACAATGAGCAGTTCTTC
TRBD1,-,TRBJ2-1,TRBV7-2,CASSPPYRGDEQFF,TGTGCCAGCAGCCCCCCCTACAGGGGGGATGAGCAGTTCTTC
TRBD1,many,TRBJ1-5,TRBV29-1,CSGATGGGQPQHF,TGCAGCGGGGCGACAGGGGGCGGTCAGCCCCAGCATTTT
TRBD1,few,TRBJ1-4,TRBV7-9,CASSSEQGEIDEKLFF,TGTGCCAGCAGCTCGGAACAGGGGGAGATCGATGAAAAACTGTTTTTT
-,many,TRBJ1-2,TRBV12-3/TRBV12-4,CASSRGNYGYTF,TGTGCCAGCAGTCGGGGGAACTATGGCTACACCTTC